The TCR beta chain described here comes from a study of cytomegalovirus exposure and HLA in healthy donors. On the study more broadly: Earlier, fewer than 140 million unique TCR beta sequences were recovered from about 200 million T cells by an analysis. Study-level findings and limits: Analysis performed later found approximately 17,000 TCR beta sequences associated with HLA alleles at 0.05 false discovery rate.

Healthy bone marrow donors made up the donor group. V trimming: 2 bases; J trimming: 1 base; junction bases outside the gene matches: 5. This CDR3 is 15 amino acids long. Germline values: CDR1 SGHNT, CDR2 YYREEE (reference sequence). Researchers ran the PCR with 60 Vbeta and 13 Jbeta primers. Measured with immunoSEQ multiplex PCR; TCRdb has only the in-frame clones, and not every one. The sample records 75,000 to 95,000 clones, roughly 63% being singletons. As for this clone: What it binds is not known.

The sample taken for sequencing was PBMCs. The rearrangement links TRBV5-4 to TRBJ2-5, with TRBD2 identical over 7 bases. The source of this sequence is a woman aged 45-65 years in good health and CMV-seropositive. This chain's CDR3 is CASSLGGRPQETQYF. CDR3 nucleotides: TGTGCCAGCAGCTTAGGCGGGAGACCCCAAGAGACCCAGTACTTC. Drawing the rest from reference TRBV5-4 and TRBJ2-5, the complete variable domain is ETGVTQSPTHLIKTRGQQVTLRCSSQSGHNTVSWYQQALGQGPQFIFQYYREEENGRGNFPPRFSGLQFPNYSSELNVNALELDDSALYLCASSLGGRPQETQYFGPGTRLLVL.